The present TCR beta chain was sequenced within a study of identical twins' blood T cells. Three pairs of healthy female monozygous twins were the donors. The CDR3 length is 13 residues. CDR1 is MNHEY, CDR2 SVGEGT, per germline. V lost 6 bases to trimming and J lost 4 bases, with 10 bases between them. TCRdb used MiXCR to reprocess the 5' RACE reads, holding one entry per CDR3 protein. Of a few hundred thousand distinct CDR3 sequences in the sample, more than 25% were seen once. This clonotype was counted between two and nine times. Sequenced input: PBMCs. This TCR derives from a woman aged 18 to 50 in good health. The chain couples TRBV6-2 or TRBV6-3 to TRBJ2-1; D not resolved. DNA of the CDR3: TGTGCCAGCAGACGACCGCCGTACAATGAGCAGTTCTTC. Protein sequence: CASRRPPYNEQFF.